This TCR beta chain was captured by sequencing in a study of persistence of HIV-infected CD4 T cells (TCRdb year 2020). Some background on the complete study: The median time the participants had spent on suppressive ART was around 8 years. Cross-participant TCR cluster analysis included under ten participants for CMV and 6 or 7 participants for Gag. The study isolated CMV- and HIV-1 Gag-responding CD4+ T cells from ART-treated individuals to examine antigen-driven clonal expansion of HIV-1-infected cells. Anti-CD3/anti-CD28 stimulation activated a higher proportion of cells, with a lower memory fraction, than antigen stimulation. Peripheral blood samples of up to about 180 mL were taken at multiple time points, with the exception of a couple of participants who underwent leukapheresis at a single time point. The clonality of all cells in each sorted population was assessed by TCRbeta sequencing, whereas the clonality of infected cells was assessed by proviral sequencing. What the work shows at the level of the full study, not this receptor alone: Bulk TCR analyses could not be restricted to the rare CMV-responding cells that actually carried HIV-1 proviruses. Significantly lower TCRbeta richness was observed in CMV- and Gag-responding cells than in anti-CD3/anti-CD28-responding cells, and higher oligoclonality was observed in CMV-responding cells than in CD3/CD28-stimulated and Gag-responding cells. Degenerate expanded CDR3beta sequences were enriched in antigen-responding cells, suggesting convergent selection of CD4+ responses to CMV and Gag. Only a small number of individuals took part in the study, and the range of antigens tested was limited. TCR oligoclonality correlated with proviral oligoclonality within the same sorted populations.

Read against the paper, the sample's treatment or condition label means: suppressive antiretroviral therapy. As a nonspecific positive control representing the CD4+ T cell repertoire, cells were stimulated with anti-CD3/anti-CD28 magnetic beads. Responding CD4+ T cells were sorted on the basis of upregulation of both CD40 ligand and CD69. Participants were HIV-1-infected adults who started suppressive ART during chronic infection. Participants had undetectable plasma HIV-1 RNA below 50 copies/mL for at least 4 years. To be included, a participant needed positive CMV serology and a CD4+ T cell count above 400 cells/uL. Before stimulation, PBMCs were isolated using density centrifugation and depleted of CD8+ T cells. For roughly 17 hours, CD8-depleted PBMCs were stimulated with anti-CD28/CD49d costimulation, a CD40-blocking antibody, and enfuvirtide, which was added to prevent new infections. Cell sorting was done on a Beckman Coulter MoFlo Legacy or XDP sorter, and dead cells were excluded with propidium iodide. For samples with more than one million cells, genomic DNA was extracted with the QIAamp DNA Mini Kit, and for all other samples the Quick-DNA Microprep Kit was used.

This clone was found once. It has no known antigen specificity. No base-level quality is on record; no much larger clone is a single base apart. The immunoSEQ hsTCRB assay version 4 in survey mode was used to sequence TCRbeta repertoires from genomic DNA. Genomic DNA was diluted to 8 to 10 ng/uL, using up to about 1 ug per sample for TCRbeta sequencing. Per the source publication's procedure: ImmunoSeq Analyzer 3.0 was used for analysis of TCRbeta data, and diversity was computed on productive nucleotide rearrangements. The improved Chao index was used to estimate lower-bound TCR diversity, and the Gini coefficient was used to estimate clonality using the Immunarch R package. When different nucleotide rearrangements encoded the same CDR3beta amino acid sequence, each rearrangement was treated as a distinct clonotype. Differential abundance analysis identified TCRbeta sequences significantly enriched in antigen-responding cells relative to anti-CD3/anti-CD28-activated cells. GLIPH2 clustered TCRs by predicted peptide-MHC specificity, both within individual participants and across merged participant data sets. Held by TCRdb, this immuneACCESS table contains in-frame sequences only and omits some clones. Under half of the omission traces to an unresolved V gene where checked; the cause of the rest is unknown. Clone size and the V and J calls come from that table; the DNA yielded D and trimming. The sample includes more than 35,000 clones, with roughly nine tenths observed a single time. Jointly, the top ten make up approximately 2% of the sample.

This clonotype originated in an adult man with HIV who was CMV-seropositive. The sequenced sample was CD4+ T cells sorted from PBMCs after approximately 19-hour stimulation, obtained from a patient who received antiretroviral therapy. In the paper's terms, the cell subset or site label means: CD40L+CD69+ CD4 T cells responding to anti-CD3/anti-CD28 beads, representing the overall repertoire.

The DNA reads as follows: TGCGCCAGCCGCCCCCCCGGGACAGGGAATTCACCCCTCCACTTT. This encodes CASRPPGTGNSPLHF. The rearranged segments are TRBV5-1 and TRBJ1-6; 9 bases in between match TRBD1. From a lookup of the germline V gene, CDR1 and CDR2 are SGHRS and YFSETQ. Germline trimming amounts to 7 bases on V and 7 bases on J, with 9 as the count of junction bases outside the gene matches. The CDR3, from cysteine to phenylalanine, totals 15 residues. The DNA shown is the 45-base CDR3, in frame from base 1.